One sample yielded the 3 T cell receptor beta chains listed below, sequenced in a study of blood T cell repertoires in COVID-19. This table comes from immunoSEQ multiplex PCR, and its TCRdb copy is limited to in-frame clones, with some not included. Counted here are a few hundred thousand clones, approximately 80% occurring once; the ten biggest clones make up just under 7.5%. The sample consisted of peripheral blood. These receptors were taken from a woman between 45 and 60 years old with acute or convalescent COVID-19.

V gene TRBV7-9 combines with J gene TRBJ2-3; TRBD2 aligns across 9 bases. The CDR3 is 15 residues long. V was clipped by 1 base and J by 2 bases; unmatched bases: 1. Germline lookup yields CDR1 SEHNR and CDR2 FQNEAQ (reference sequence). The CDR3 nucleotides are TGTGCCAGCAGCTTAGGACTAGCGGCCACAGATACGCAGTATTTT. Translating it yields CASSLGLAATDTQYF.

The V and J genes are TRBV19 and TRBJ2-7, with 7 positions matching TRBD2. J lost 7 bases, V lost 3 bases, and 9 bases had no gene match. Germline V gene sequence: CDR1 LNHDA, CDR2 SQIVND (reference sequence). CDR3 length: 14 amino acids. The CDR3 nucleotides are TGTGCCAGTAGTATCGGTCTAGCGGTTCAGGAGCAGTACTTC. It specifies CASSIGLAVQEQYF. Full variable domain (remainder filled in from reference TRBV19 and TRBJ2-7): DGGITQSPKYLFRKEGQNVTLSCEQNLNHDAMYWYRQDPGQGLRLIYYSQIVNDFQKGDIAEGYSVSREKKESFPLTVTSAQKNPTAFYLCASSIGLAVQEQYFGPGTRLTVT.

The chain has TRBV9 and TRBJ2-1, with 9 nucleotides matching TRBD2. Per the germline V gene, CDR1 is SGDLS and CDR2 is YYNGEE. J lost 4 bases, V lost 0 bases, and 5 bases had no gene match. This CDR3 region has 16 residues. The CDR3: CASSVGGSGSYNEQFF. CDR3 bases: TGTGCCAGCAGCGTAGGTGGTAGCGGGAGTTACAATGAGCAGTTCTTC. Full variable domain (missing parts from reference TRBV9 and TRBJ2-1): DSGVTQTPKHLITATGQRVTLRCSPRSGDLSVYWYQQSLDQGLQFLIQYYNGEERAKGNILERFSAQQFPDLHSELNLSSLELGDSALYFCASSVGGSGSYNEQFFGPGTRLTVL.